This TCR beta chain emerged from a study of cytomegalovirus exposure and HLA in healthy donors. General study points: Most TCR sequences showed up rarely, but some public TCRs showed up in many donors.

The PCR contained 60 Vbeta and 13 Jbeta primers. Sequencing used immunoSEQ multiplex PCR; TCRdb keeps in-frame clones, though not all of them. This table has about 120,000 clones, roughly 80% appearing once. The CDR3 consists of 12 residues. The germline V and J ends were trimmed by 5 bases and 6 bases, with 8 bases remaining between them. Germline CDR1 SGHVS, CDR2 FQNEAQ. Remarks on this clone: Its specificity is not known.

This chain links TRBV7-8 with TRBJ2-1; unclear D gene. Material for sequencing was PBMCs. This TCR came from a female donor in good health and CMV-seronegative. The CDR3 sequence is CASSLQVNEQFF. The CDR3 nucleotides read TGTGCCAGCAGCCTCCAGGTCAATGAGCAGTTCTTC.